This T cell receptor (beta chain) emerged from a study of type 1 and type 2 diabetes patients (TCRdb year 2016). Looking at the study overall: About 10 type 1 diabetes patients, a few type 2 diabetes patients and about 6 nondiabetic controls, all recruited in China, made up the cohort. Type 2 diabetes patients were used as a disease comparison group for the type 1 diabetes patients. TCRbeta repertoires were profiled by high-throughput sequencing in the study to compare type 1 diabetes, type 2 diabetes and nondiabetic individuals. A total of approximately 20,000,000 paired-end reads were generated across the whole study. Paired-end sequencing of TCRbeta libraries was performed on Illumina HiSeq 2000 or MiSeq instruments. Similar V gene usage was observed when approximately 21-cycle and approximately 25-cycle amplification were compared, suggesting similar primer efficiencies and random PCR bias. Throughout the study, CD4 or CD8 MicroBeads on MACS columns were used to positively select CD4+ and CD8+ T cells from PBMCs.

Instrument on record: Illumina MiSeq. Genomic DNA from sorted T cell subsets was used as template for TCRbeta CDR3 amplification. The TCRbeta CDR3 region was amplified by multiplex PCR using 30 forward and 13 reverse primers. PCR products were purified with AMPure XP beads, then indices and adaptors were added in a second roughly 23-cycle PCR. Before sequencing, libraries were gel-purified with the QIAquick Gel Extraction Kit. The authors' analysis ran thus. Paired-end reads were merged with FLASH and aligned to IMGT V, D and J germline references using IgBLAST. Reads with below 70% alignment identity to germline references were discarded, and 9 million to 14 million reads were retained study-wide. CDR3 boundaries, reading frame and productivity were assigned following IMGT definitions. A highly-expanded clone was defined as any clone making up 1% or more of reads, and normalized Shannon entropy served as the measure of diversity. Unpaired two-tailed t-tests were used to test group differences in Shannon entropy. Starting from the raw public reads, TCRdb applied fastp trimming at Q25, assembled clones with MiXCR and retained in-frame beta chains. Entries that share a CDR3 protein sequence are merged under the most common genes and DNA. TCRdb's processing, not the authors', yielded these V and J calls. Within this sample are about 270,000 distinct CDR3 sequences, with roughly 48% of them counted one time only. Around 15% of the sample is in the top ten clones.

General conclusions and limits of the study: In both CD4+ and CD8+ T cells, type 2 diabetes repertoires were highly diverse and significantly more diverse than type 1 diabetes repertoires. The study groups were not matched for age and gender, which could possibly have biased interpretation. Type 2 diabetes patients had few highly-expanded CD4+ clones, median one, accounting for a median 3.9% of reads. Because only a limited number of T2D and control samples were sequenced, some T1D-only HECs might also be present in more T2D or control samples. Type 2 diabetes and control samples had highly correlated V and J gene usage patterns, with the correlation between samples averaging around 0.97.

Every diabetic patient fulfilled standard classification criteria for type 1 or type 2 diabetes, and glucose and C-peptide were evaluated using WHO-recommended methods. Exclusion applied to any donor with other autoimmune diseases or infections within the previous four weeks. From each participant, ten milliliters of peripheral blood were collected. PBMCs were isolated with LymphoPrep density separation. With regard to this clonotype: There is no known antigen for this receptor. Qualities for individual bases were not recorded, and no much larger clone is one base off.

V loses 1 base, J loses 4 bases, and the germline ends lie 19 bases apart. There are 17 amino acids in the CDR3, from cysteine to phenylalanine inclusive. Only the CDR3 DNA is retained, 51 bases long and in frame from the first base. From a lookup of the germline V gene, CDR1 and CDR2 are SNHLY and FYNNEI. The sample taken for sequencing was peripheral blood mononuclear cells (PBMCs). In this chain, TRBV2 is recombined with TRBJ1-1, with no reliable assignment of the D segment. This receptor was identified in a man aged 18-30 years with type 2 diabetes. In nucleotides, the sequence is TGTGCCAGCAGTGAAGGGAGGTTGGGAGTGGTAACCACTGAAGCTTTCTTT. Its product reads: CASSEGRLGVVTTEAFF. Reference TRBV2 and TRBJ1-1 genes cover what lies past the CDR3, so the full variable domain is EPEVTQTPSHQVTQMGQEVILRCVPISNHLYFYWYRQILGQKVEFLVSFYNNEISEKSEIFDDQFSVERPDGSNFTLKIRSTKLEDSAMYFCASSEGRLGVVTTEAFFGQGTRLTVV.